This T cell receptor beta chain was identified in a study of beta chain features in type 1 diabetes. Germline CDR1 and CDR2: GTSNPN and SVGIG (reference sequence). Trimming took 4 bases from V and 2 from J; bases not matched to a gene: 5. The CDR3 has 15 amino acids. Expressed TCRB transcripts got sequenced, as all isolated RNA was reverse transcribed. Assay used: immunoSEQ multiplex PCR; TCRdb lists only in-frame clones, some missing. The sample contains 200,000 to 300,000 clones, 25% to 35% of which appear only once. The specimen was central memory CD4+ T cells from blood. The chain couples TRBV30 to TRBJ2-3, with 11 bases that match TRBD2. The clonotype originates from a man in his thirties or forties in good health. As DNA, the CDR3 is TGTGCCTGGAACCAACTAGCGGGGGCCACAGATACGCAGTATTTT. It is translated as CAWNQLAGATDTQYF.